This TCR beta chain was sequenced for a study of control samples from healthy donors and cancer patients. CDR3 length: 13 residues. The germline V gene encodes CDR1 SNHLY and CDR2 FYNNEI. Trimming removed 10 bases at V and 4 bases at J, with 15 bases between. Sequencing was performed with immunoSEQ multiplex PCR; in TCRdb, only in-frame clones are kept and a portion is missing. Of 63,000 or so clones listed, approximately 89% are singletons. The sequence was collected from a man between 60 and 75 years old with colorectal cancer. Sequenced material: PBMCs. The rearrangement links TRBV2 to TRBJ2-3, with unresolved D. CDR3 residues: CANRKDNPDTQYF. For the CDR3, the DNA is TGTGCCAACCGAAAAGACAACCCAGATACGCAGTATTTT.